Shown below are 17 T cell receptor beta chains from a single sample sequenced in a study of T cell changes during pregnancy in multiple sclerosis. Sequencing used immunoSEQ multiplex PCR; TCRdb keeps in-frame clones, though not all of them. The sample records roughly 85,000 clones, 90% to 95% being singletons. The sample in question was peripheral blood, obtained in the first trimester of pregnancy. These receptors came from a female donor with multiple sclerosis, enrolled in a pregnancy study.

The CDR3 DNA is TGTGCCAGTAGTAGAGGACAGGTTGAAGCTTTCTTT. Amino acid sequence: CASSRGQVEAFF. V and J are TRBV19 and TRBJ1-1, with 7 bases that match TRBD1. This CDR3 has 12 residues. Germline CDR1 LNHDA, CDR2 SQIVND (reference sequence). V lost 4 bases to trimming and J lost 7 bases; unmatched junction nucleotides: 3.

V gene TRBV6-5 combines with J gene TRBJ1-1, with 9 nucleotides matching TRBD1. The V gene end was trimmed by 6 bases and the J gene end by 4 bases; junction bases not matched to a gene: 6. The CDR3 runs 14 residues. Per germline, CDR1 MNHEY and CDR2 SVGAGI. The CDR3 is CASRRDREGTEAFF. The CDR3 region has the DNA TGTGCCAGCAGAAGGGACAGGGAAGGCACTGAAGCTTTCTTT.

The rearrangement uses TRBV6-5 and TRBJ2-7, with 11 bases lining up with TRBD1. Germline-derived CDR1 and CDR2 are MNHEY and SVGAGI. The CDR3 covers 14 residues. The J segment lost 0 bases and the V segment lost 10 bases, leaving 5 bases of the junction unmatched. Here the CDR3 DNA reads TGTGCCACCGCGGGGACAGGGGGCTCCTACGAGCAGTACTTC. Its translation is CATAGTGGSYEQYF.

This chain joins TRBV5-6 and TRBJ1-1, with 9 bases matching TRBD1. The germline V gene has CDR1 SGHDT and CDR2 YYEEEE. The CDR3 runs to 14 residues. With V trimmed by 0 bases and J by 8 bases, 5 bases remained unmatched. The CDR3 is CASSLGTGGAEAFF. In DNA form, the CDR3 reads TGTGCCAGCAGCTTGGGTACAGGGGGCGCCGAAGCTTTCTTT. Using reference TRBV5-6 and TRBJ1-1 for the parts outside the CDR3, the full variable domain is DAGVTQSPTHLIKTRGQQVTLRCSPKSGHDTVSWYQQALGQGPQFIFQYYEEEERQRGNFPDRFSGHQFPNYSSELNVNALLLGDSALYLCASSLGTGGAEAFFGQGTRLTVV.

This clone was seen only once. The chain employs TRBV27 and TRBJ1-1, with 9 bases fitting TRBD1. The CDR3 is 14 residues long. J lost 1 base, V lost 7 bases, and 4 bases had no gene match. CDR1 is MNHEY, CDR2 SMNVEV, per germline (reference sequence). CDR3: CASKTGGGNTEAFF. The CDR3, as DNA: TGTGCCAGCAAAACAGGGGGCGGGAACACTGAAGCTTTCTTT.

This clone was picked up one time. The J gene is TRBJ2-5, the V gene TRBV29-1; D may be TRBD1 (6 bases). This CDR3 has 12 amino acids. Per germline, CDR1 SQVTM and CDR2 ANQGSEA. V was pared by 7 bases and J by 5 bases, with 14 bases between. The CDR3 reads CSGLQGSETQYF. CDR3 nucleotides: TGCAGCGGATTACAGGGATCCGAGACCCAGTACTTC.

The V and J genes are TRBV7-9 and TRBJ1-5; D might be TRBD1 (6 bases). Trimming removed 1 base from V and 8 bases from J, with 9 bases in between. The CDR3 extends over 13 amino acids. CDR1 SEHNR and CDR2 FQNEAQ come from the germline V gene (reference sequence). The CDR3 protein is CASSLDRDEPQHF. CDR3 DNA sequence: TGTGCCAGCAGCTTAGACAGGGATGAGCCCCAGCATTTT.

V gene TRBV10-2 combines with J gene TRBJ1-2; D is possibly TRBD1 (5 bases). The V gene's germline CDR1 is WSHSY and CDR2 SAAADI. Trimming shortened V by 8 bases and J by 3 bases, and 13 bases separated the two germline ends. The CDR3 has 13 amino acids. The DNA for the CDR3 is TGCGCCAGCCTAGGGGCAGGGCACTATGGCTACACCTTC. This sequence encodes CASLGAGHYGYTF.

The chain recombines TRBV5-1 with TRBJ2-1, with 7 positions matching TRBD1. Germline loops: CDR1 SGHRS, CDR2 YFSETQ. CDR3 length: 15 residues. The V segment lost 1 base and the J segment 8 bases; nucleotides outside the gene matches: 9. This CDR3 is CASSLTTGIFDEQFF. DNA of the CDR3: TGCGCCAGCAGCTTGACGACAGGGATCTTCGATGAGCAGTTCTTC.

The V gene is TRBV19, the J gene TRBJ1-1; the match to TRBD1 covers 7 bases. The CDR3 totals 14 residues. Trimming cost V 5 bases and J 3 bases; bases outside gene matches: 6. The germline V gene has CDR1 LNHDA and CDR2 SQIVND (reference sequence). CDR3 DNA: TGTGCCAGTAGTCCCGGGACAGAGTACACTGAAGCTTTCTTT. Its translation is CASSPGTEYTEAFF.

This rearrangement joins TRBV5-6 to TRBJ1-1, with D possibly being TRBD1 (5 bases). V lost 2 bases to trimming and J lost 2 bases, with 16 bases between them. The CDR3 totals 16 residues. Germline V CDR1 and CDR2: SGHDT, YYEEEE. The CDR3 protein is CASSFRQGARNTEAFF. The CDR3 region has the DNA TGTGCCAGCAGCTTTCGGCAGGGCGCGCGAAACACTGAAGCTTTCTTT.

V and J are TRBV5-4 and TRBJ1-2, with D possibly TRBD1 on 6 matching bases. Trimming left V 4 bases short and J 6 bases short, with 10 bases between. Germline V lookup: CDR1 SGHNT, CDR2 YYREEE (reference sequence). The CDR3 is made up of 12 amino acids. CDR3 in DNA: TGTGCCAGCAGCGATGCAGGGGATGGCTACACCTTC. Translation gives CASSDAGDGYTF.

The CDR3 DNA is TGTGCCTGGAGCCCTGACGACAGGCTCTATGGCTACACCTTC. It specifies CAWSPDDRLYGYTF. V is TRBV30 and J is TRBJ1-2, with D perhaps TRBD1 (6 bases). The CDR3 consists of 14 residues. Germline V CDR1 and CDR2: GTSNPN, SVGIG (reference sequence). Trimming left V 3 bases short and J 4 bases short, with 15 bases between.

The chain is built from TRBV5-1 and TRBJ1-6, with TRBD1 identical over 7 bases. Germline-derived CDR1 and CDR2 are SGHRS and YFSETQ. The trim removed 4 bases at V and 5 bases at J, leaving 0 bases unmatched. The CDR3 consists of 13 residues. The CDR3 region has the DNA TGCGCCAGCAGCGGGACAGATAATTCACCCCTCCACTTT. Amino acids: CASSGTDNSPLHF.

The chain couples TRBV19 to TRBJ2-2, with a tentative D call TRBD1 (8 bases). Germline V gene sequence: CDR1 LNHDA, CDR2 SQIVND (reference sequence). V was cut by 7 bases and J by 5 bases, with 17 bases left in between. This CDR3 contains 15 residues. The CDR3 here is CASNPDREGTGELFF. CDR3 coding DNA: TGTGCCAGTAACCCGGACAGGGAGGGAACCGGGGAGCTGTTTTTT. The full variable domain, completed using reference TRBV19 and TRBJ2-2, is DGGITQSPKYLFRKEGQNVTLSCEQNLNHDAMYWYRQDPGQGLRLIYYSQIVNDFQKGDIAEGYSVSREKKESFPLTVTSAQKNPTAFYLCASNPDREGTGELFFGEGSRLTVL.

The chain is built from TRBV5-6 and TRBJ1-5, with 7 bases fitting TRBD1. With V trimmed by 3 bases and J by 2 bases, 8 bases remained unmatched. Looked up from germline, CDR1 is SGHDT and CDR2 is YYEEEE. This CDR3 is 16 amino acids long. The CDR3 reads CASSSDRDRRNQPQHF. CDR3 DNA: TGTGCCAGCAGCTCGGACCGGGACAGACGCAATCAGCCCCAGCATTTT.

The chain is built from TRBV28 and TRBJ1-3; D not certain. The CDR3 totals 15 residues. CDR1 and CDR2 from the germline V gene are MDHEN and SYDVKM. Trimming left V 6 bases short and J 0 bases short, with 12 bases between. The CDR3, as DNA: TGTGCCAGCAGGTTGACCGGGTCCTCTGGAAACACCATATATTTT. Translating it yields CASRLTGSSGNTIYF.